This TCR beta chain was observed in a study of response to subunit inactivated influenza vaccine. In its sample, this clonotype was seen many times. Its target is unknown. Findings and limits, study-wide: With each seasonal influenza vaccination, the authors suggested, few new T cells are recruited.

This CDR3 region has 14 residues. V was shortened by 2 bases and J by 5 bases, with 9 bases between the two germline ends. Germline V lookup: CDR1 LNHNV, CDR2 YYDKDF (reference sequence). Using its own MiXCR run on the RT-PCR reads, TCRdb lists one record per CDR3 protein. The sample lists 150,000 to 200,000 distinct CDR3 sequences, around a tenth occurring once. Source: non-naive T cells sorted from PBMCs, taken on the day of vaccination. This chain joins TRBV15 and TRBJ2-2; D could derive from TRBD1 or TRBD2 (6 bases each). The clonotype comes from a man aged 45-65 years who received an inactivated influenza vaccine. In nucleotides, the CDR3 is TGTGCCACCAGCAGACGAGGGGGGACCGGGGAGCTGTTTTTT. Translating gives CATSRRGGTGELFF.